The TCR beta chain described here comes from a study of blood T cell repertoires in COVID-19. Study overall: The United States, Italy and Spain supplied acute and convalescent COVID-19 samples. The cDNA or gDNA used as material had been derived from T cells, B-cell-depleted T cells, or PBMCs.

Ages ranged from about 18 to 89 years, with residence in about 23 US areas. Participant reports of clinical history set cohort assignment. With 4 bases removed from V and 4 bases from J, the gap between germline ends came to 14 bases. From germline, CDR1 is SGHNT and CDR2 YYREEE (reference sequence). The length of the CDR3 is 14 residues. Method: immunoSEQ multiplex PCR; TCRdb's copy keeps in-frame clones and lacks some. This sample yields approximately 280,000 clones, of which about 89% are seen a single time; around 2.4% belongs to the top ten. This rearrangement joins TRBV5-4 to TRBJ1-2; perhaps TRBD1 as D (6 bases). Input material: PBMCs or T cells enriched from blood (not recorded which). This receptor was taken from a woman under 30 who had recovered from COVID-19. CDR3 bases: TGTGCCAGCAGCCCTGCCTGGGACACCTATGGCTACACCTTC. Protein product: CASSPAWDTYGYTF.